The 22 T cell receptor beta chains below were found in one sample sequenced in a study of T cells in women clearing cervical HPV infection. Assay used: immunoSEQ multiplex PCR; TCRdb lists only in-frame clones, some missing. The sample table includes about 22,000 clones. Sequenced material: blood buffy coat. The source of these receptors is a woman between 18 and 70 years old with a cervical HPV16 infection that either progressed to CIN3+ or cleared (not recorded which).

A remark on this clone: The observed sequence ends 3 residues before the CDR3 terminus, with the missing tail filled in from the germline J gene. This sequence joins TRBV7-2 and TRBJ2-1; 7 bases align to TRBD2. The CDR3 has 13 residues. Germline CDR1 is SGHTA and CDR2 is FQGNSA. V shed 5 bases, J shed 9 bases, and the junction held 7 bases outside the gene matches. CDR3 protein: CASSLGGMTEQFF. Incomplete CDR3 DNA: TGTGCCAGCAGCCTGGGGGGGATGACTGAG.

With respect to this clone: Read data end 3 residues before the CDR3 end; the end is taken from the germline J gene. This chain joins TRBV5-1 and TRBJ2-7, with 7 bases fitting TRBD2. The V gene end was trimmed by 4 bases and the J gene end by 0 bases; junction bases not matched to a gene: 7. The CDR3 spans 15 residues. Germline values: CDR1 SGHRS, CDR2 YFSETQ. The CDR3 DNA, read in part, is TGCGCCAGCAGCCCAGAAGCGGGGACCTCCTACGAG. Protein: CASSPEAGTSYE. The entire CDR3 reads CASSPEAGTSYEQYF.

The sequenced CDR3 bases are TGCGCCAGCAGCTTGGCCGTCAACATGAACACTGAA. Protein sequence: CASSLAVNMNTE. The whole CDR3 region reads CASSLAVNMNTEAFF. The genes are TRBV5-1 and TRBJ1-1; D is undetermined. The read ends 3 residues shy of where the CDR3 ends; the end is completed using the germline J gene. Germline V gene sequence: CDR1 SGHRS, CDR2 YFSETQ. Trimming removed 0 bases at V and 0 bases at J, with 9 bases between. The length of the CDR3 is 15 residues.

The part of the CDR3 DNA that was read is TGTGCCAGCGGGAGGACTTTCACAGATACG. Translating it yields CASGRTFTDT. The whole CDR3 sequence reads CASGRTFTDTQYF. The chain carries TRBV9 and TRBJ2-3; D is perhaps TRBD2 (6 bases). The read ends 3 residues before the CDR3 terminus; that terminus is restored from the germline J gene. This CDR3 is built from 13 residues. The V gene lost 7 bases and the J gene lost 2 bases, with 11 bases spanning the gap. Looked up from germline, CDR1 is SGDLS and CDR2 is YYNGEE.

Points on this clone: The read ends 3 residues shy of where the CDR3 ends; the end is completed using the germline J gene. The J gene is TRBJ1-5, the V gene TRBV20-1; no firm D call. The CDR3 totals 20 residues. Germline values: CDR1 DFQATT, CDR2 SNEGSKA (reference sequence). Here the CDR3 reads CSARDLGTANNSFGISPQHF. The CDR3 bases that were read are TGCAGTGCTAGAGATCTTGGCACAGCTAATAACTCTTTCGGAATCAGCCCC.

In regard to this clone: Coverage ceases 3 residues before the CDR3 finishes, and the germline J gene fills in the end. The genes are TRBV2 and TRBJ2-3; no firm D call. Trimming removed 3 bases at V and 1 base at J, with 8 bases between. The CDR3 is made up of 14 amino acids. In germline, CDR1 is SNHLY, CDR2 FYNNEI. The chain's CDR3 is CASSEGRGTDTQYF. The sequenced part of the CDR3 DNA is TGTGCCAGCAGTGAGGGTAGGGGCACAGATACG.

About this clone: The read halts 3 residues ahead of the CDR3 end, with the missing end drawn from the germline J gene. This chain joins TRBV13 and TRBJ2-5, with a possible D match to TRBD2 (5 bases). V was pared by 5 bases and J by 4 bases, with 11 bases between. Germline-derived CDR1 and CDR2 are PRHDT and FYEKMQ (reference sequence). CDR3 length: 13 amino acids. The sequenced part of the CDR3 DNA is TGTGCCAGCAGCCTCCGGGGTGCAGAGACC. This gives the protein CASSLRGAET. The whole CDR3 region reads CASSLRGAETQYF. The full variable domain, rest sourced from reference TRBV13 and TRBJ2-5, is AAGVIQSPRHLIKEKRETATLKCYPIPRHDTVYWYQQGPGQDPQFLISFYEKMQSDKGSIPDRFSAQQFSDYHSELNMSSLELGDSALYFCASSLRGAETQYFGPGTRLLVL.

In the case of this clone: The read ends 3 residues early relative to the CDR3; the germline J gene fills the gap. V gene TRBV7-2 combines with J gene TRBJ2-1; D perhaps matches TRBD2 (5 bases). V lost 1 base to trimming and J lost 0 bases, with 7 bases between them. The germline gives CDR1 SGHTA, CDR2 FQGNSA. This CDR3 has 15 amino acids. This chain's CDR3 is CASSLVGDSYNEQFF. The sequenced CDR3 bases are TGTGCCAGCAGCTTAGTCGGGGACTCCTACAATGAG.

Concerning this clone itself: Read data end 3 residues before the CDR3 end; the end is taken from the germline J gene. The genes are TRBV10-2 and TRBJ2-3, with TRBD2 matching 12 bases. CDR1 is WSHSY and CDR2 is SAAADI in the germline V gene. Trimming took 2 bases from V and 8 from J; bases not matched to a gene: 11. The CDR3 loop spans 17 amino acids. The sequenced CDR3 bases are TGCGCCAGCAGTGAGCTGCTAGCGGGAGGGCTGTTAGGTACG. As protein: CASSELLAGGLLGT. The CDR3 reads in full as CASSELLAGGLLGTQYF.

About this clone itself: Read sequence stops 3 residues before the CDR3 end, and the germline J gene provides the missing end. The chain joins TRBV20-1 to TRBJ1-6, with a possible D match to TRBD1 (5 bases). In germline, CDR1 is DFQATT, CDR2 SNEGSKA (reference sequence). There are 16 residues in the CDR3. The ends were cut back, 5 bases at V and 5 bases at J, with 19 bases in the middle. Partial CDR3 DNA: TGCAGTGCTCCGATCAGGGCCGGTTTGGATAATTCACCC. Protein: CSAPIRAGLDNSP. The full CDR3 protein reads CSAPIRAGLDNSPLHF.

Concerning this clone: The CDR3 goes on 3 residues after the read ends, and that part is filled in from the germline J gene. J is TRBJ2-4 and V is TRBV18, with TRBD1 matching 10 bases. Germline CDR1 and CDR2: KGHSH and LQKENI. The CDR3 is made up of 15 amino acids. The CDR3 sequence is CASSPQGQGNYGQYF. CDR3 DNA, as far as it was read: TGTGCCAGCTCACCACAGGGACAGGGGAACTATGGT. The full variable domain, its missing parts supplied by reference TRBV18 and TRBJ2-4, is NAGVMQNPRHLVRRRGQEARLRCSPMKGHSHVYWYRQLPEEGLKFMVYLQKENIIDESGMPKERFSAEFPKEGPSILRIQQVVRGDSAAYFCASSPQGQGNYGQYFGAGTRLSVL.

As for this clone: The read comes to an end 3 residues before the CDR3 does, leaving the germline J gene to fill in the end. The V gene is TRBV7-3, the J gene TRBJ2-2; 7 bases match TRBD1. Germline V gene sequence: CDR1 SGHTA, CDR2 FQGTGA. The CDR3 extends over 16 amino acids. V dropped 5 bases and J dropped 4; count of bases not matched to a gene: 10. The CDR3 protein is CASSLRGTVATGELFF. The CDR3 DNA, read in part, is TGTGCCAGCAGCCTCCGTGGGACAGTAGCCACCGGGGAG.

As for this clone: The CDR3 end falls 3 residues outside the read, so it is completed with the germline J gene. The rearrangement links TRBV20-1 to TRBJ2-1; D is uncertain. The CDR3 is made up of 11 amino acids. With 0 bases removed from V and 9 bases from J, the gap between germline ends came to 6 bases. The germline CDR1 and CDR2 sequences are DFQATT and SNEGSKA (reference sequence). The CDR3 protein is CSARESGEQFF. The DNA read from the CDR3 is TGCAGTGCTAGAGAATCGGGTGAG.

Concerning this clone itself: The CDR3 goes on 3 residues after the read ends, and that part is filled in from the germline J gene. The rearrangement links TRBV19 to TRBJ2-1; D possibly corresponds to TRBD1 (6 bases). V was trimmed by 5 bases and J by 7 bases, leaving 18 bases between them. This CDR3 contains 15 residues. CDR1 LNHDA and CDR2 SQIVND come from the germline V gene (reference sequence). The CDR3 here is CASSVQGLLPNEQFF. The DNA read from the CDR3 is TGTGCCAGTAGTGTACAGGGCCTCCTGCCGAATGAG.

Details on this clone: The read terminates 3 residues ahead of where the CDR3 ends, so the germline J gene completes it. The genes are TRBV18 and TRBJ1-2; D may be TRBD1 (5 bases). CDR3 length: 15 residues. Per the germline V gene, CDR1 is KGHSH and CDR2 is LQKENI. CDR3 amino acids: CASSLGTSGSNDYTF. The CDR3 DNA, read in part, is TGTGCCAGCTCACTCGGGACTAGCGGGAGTAATGAC.

As to this clone: The read gets to within 3 residues of the CDR3 end, and the germline J gene fills in the rest. The gene calls are TRBV6-2 or TRBV6-3 and TRBJ2-1; the match to TRBD2 covers 9 bases. V was pared by 11 bases and J by 3 bases, with 8 bases of the junction left unmatched. The V gene's germline CDR1 is MNHEY and CDR2 SVGEGT. The length of the CDR3 is 14 residues. The sequenced CDR3 bases are TGTGCCTCCACGGTGCGGGAGGGCTACAATGAG. Its protein product is CASTVREGYNE. The entire CDR3 protein is CASTVREGYNEQFF.

Regarding this clone: With the read ending 3 residues before the CDR3 end, the germline J gene is used to fill in that end. V and J are TRBV2 and TRBJ2-1; a weak D match, TRBD2 (5 bases). The germline CDR1 and CDR2 sequences are SNHLY and FYNNEI. V lost 6 bases, J lost 2 bases, and 14 bases lay in between. The CDR3 totals 15 residues. CDR3 amino acids: CASSRGLPPYNEQFF. The covered CDR3 bases are TGTGCCAGCAGCCGAGGGCTCCCTCCCTACAATGAG.

In the case of this clone: The read terminates 3 residues before the CDR3 end, so the remaining end is supplied by the germline J gene. The V call is TRBV2, the J call TRBJ1-5; no firm D call. The CDR3 is 15 amino acids. V gave up 8 bases and J gave up 1 base, with 15 bases separating them. Per germline, CDR1 SNHLY and CDR2 FYNNEI. CDR3 DNA (partial): TGTGCCAGCTCCTACTCGGCGGGGAGCAATCAGCCC. Its protein is CASSYSAGSNQP. The entire CDR3 reads CASSYSAGSNQPQHF.

As regards this clone: The CDR3 end falls 3 residues outside the read, so it is completed with the germline J gene. The chain joins TRBV5-6 to TRBJ2-7; no reliable D call. CDR3 length equals 13 residues. Trimming stripped 6 bases from V and 4 bases from J, with 14 bases between. Germline CDR1 is SGHDT and CDR2 is YYEEEE. The CDR3 DNA, read in part, is TGTGCCAGCAACTTAGGTGGCAGGTACGAG. It is translated as CASNLGGRYE. The complete CDR3 reads CASNLGGRYEQYF.

About this clone itself: Read coverage stops 3 residues before the CDR3 terminus; the germline J gene supplies the remainder. The V call is TRBV12-3 or TRBV12-4, the J call TRBJ1-2, with D perhaps TRBD1 (6 bases). This CDR3 region has 13 residues. V was clipped by 6 bases and J by 6 bases, with 14 bases between them. Incomplete CDR3 DNA: TGTGCCAGCAGCGCTACAGGGACCGATGGC. Protein: CASSATGTDG. The entire CDR3 protein reads CASSATGTDGYTF.

Comments on this clone: The read ends 3 residues early relative to the CDR3; the germline J gene fills the gap. The J gene is TRBJ2-1, the V gene TRBV19; weak D call: TRBD2 (6 bases). This CDR3 has 15 amino acids. The germline CDR1 and CDR2 sequences are LNHDA and SQIVND (reference sequence). V was pared by 2 bases and J by 5 bases, with 13 bases between. Incomplete CDR3 DNA: TGTGCCAGTAGTATAATGGTAGCGGAGCACAATGAG. Its translation: CASSIMVAEHNE. The entire CDR3 protein reads CASSIMVAEHNEQFF. The complete variable domain, with remaining parts taken from reference TRBV19 and TRBJ2-1, reads DGGITQSPKYLFRKEGQNVTLSCEQNLNHDAMYWYRQDPGQGLRLIYYSQIVNDFQKGDIAEGYSVSREKKESFPLTVTSAQKNPTAFYLCASSIMVAEHNEQFFGPGTRLTVL.

To note about this clone: Coverage ceases 3 residues before the CDR3 finishes, and the germline J gene fills in the end. The chain joins TRBV28 to TRBJ1-1, with unresolved D. Trimming left V 3 bases short and J 4 bases short, with 9 bases between. There are 13 residues in the CDR3. Germline values: CDR1 MDHEN, CDR2 SYDVKM. The CDR3 loop is CASSLMGVTEAFF. Partial CDR3 DNA: TGTGCCAGCAGTTTGATGGGCGTCACTGAA. Filled out from reference TRBV28 and TRBJ1-1, the complete variable domain reads DVKVTQSSRYLVKRTGEKVFLECVQDMDHENMFWYRQDPGLGLRLIYFSYDVKMKEKGDIPEGYSVSREKKERFSLILESASTNQTSMYLCASSLMGVTEAFFGQGTRLTVV.